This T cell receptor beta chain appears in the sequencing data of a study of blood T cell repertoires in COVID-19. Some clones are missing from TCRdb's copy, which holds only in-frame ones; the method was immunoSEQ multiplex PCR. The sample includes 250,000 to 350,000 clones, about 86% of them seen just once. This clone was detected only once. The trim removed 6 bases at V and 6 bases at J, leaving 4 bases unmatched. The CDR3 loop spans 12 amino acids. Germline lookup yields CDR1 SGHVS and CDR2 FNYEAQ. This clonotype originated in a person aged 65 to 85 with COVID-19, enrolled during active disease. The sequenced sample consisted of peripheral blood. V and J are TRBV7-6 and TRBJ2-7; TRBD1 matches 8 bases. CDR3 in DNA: TGTGCCAGCAGAGATGACAGGGGCGAGCAGTACTTC. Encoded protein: CASRDDRGEQYF.